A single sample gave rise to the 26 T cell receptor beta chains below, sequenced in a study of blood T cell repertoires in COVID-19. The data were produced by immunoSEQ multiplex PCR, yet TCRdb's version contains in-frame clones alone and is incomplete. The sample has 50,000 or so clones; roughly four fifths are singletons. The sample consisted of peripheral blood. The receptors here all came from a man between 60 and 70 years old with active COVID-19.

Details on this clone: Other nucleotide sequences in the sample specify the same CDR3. The CDR3 loop is CASSLAGGGETQYF. The DNA of the CDR3 is TGTGCCAGCAGCTTGGCCGGGGGAGGAGAGACCCAGTACTTC. V is TRBV7-2 and J is TRBJ2-5; the D gene is possibly TRBD2 (6 bases). V dropped 3 bases and J dropped 4 bases, with 12 bases sitting between them. Germline CDR1 reads SGHTA; CDR2 reads FQGNSA. The CDR3 sequence is 14 residues long.

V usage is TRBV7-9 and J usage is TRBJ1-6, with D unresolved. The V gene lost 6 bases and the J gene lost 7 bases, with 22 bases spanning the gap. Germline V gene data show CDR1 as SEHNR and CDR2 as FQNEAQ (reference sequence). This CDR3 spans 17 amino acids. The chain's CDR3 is CASSSHVGVRSNSPLHF. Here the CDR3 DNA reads TGTGCCAGCAGTTCACACGTCGGGGTTAGGTCAAATTCACCCCTCCACTTT. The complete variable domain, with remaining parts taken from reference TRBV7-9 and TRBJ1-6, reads DTGVSQNPRHKITKRGQNVTFRCDPISEHNRLYWYRQTLGQGPEFLTYFQNEAQLEKSRLLSDRFSAERPKGSFSTLEIQRTEQGDSAMYLCASSSHVGVRSNSPLHFGNGTRLTVT.

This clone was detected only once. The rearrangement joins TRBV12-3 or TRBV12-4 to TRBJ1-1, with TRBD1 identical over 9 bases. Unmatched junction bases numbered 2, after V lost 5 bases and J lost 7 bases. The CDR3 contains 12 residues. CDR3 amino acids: CASSPDRGEAFF. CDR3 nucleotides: TGTGCCAGCAGTCCGGACAGGGGTGAAGCTTTCTTT.

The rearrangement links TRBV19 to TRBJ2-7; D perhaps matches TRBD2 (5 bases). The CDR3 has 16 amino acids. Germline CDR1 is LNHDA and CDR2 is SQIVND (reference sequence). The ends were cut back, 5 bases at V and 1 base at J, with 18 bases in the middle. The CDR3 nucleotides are TGTGCCAGTAGTCTCGGAAGAGGACTCTCTTCCTACGAGCAGTACTTC. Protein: CASSLGRGLSSYEQYF.

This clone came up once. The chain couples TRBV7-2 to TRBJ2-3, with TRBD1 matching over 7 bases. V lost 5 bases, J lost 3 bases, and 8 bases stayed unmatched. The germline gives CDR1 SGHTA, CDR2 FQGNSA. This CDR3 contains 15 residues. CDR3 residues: CASSPPHRGTDTQYF. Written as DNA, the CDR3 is TGTGCCAGCAGCCCCCCGCACAGGGGAACAGATACGCAGTATTTT.

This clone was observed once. This chain's CDR3 is CASSPWTSGTDTQYF. The CDR3 DNA is TGTGCCAGCAGCCCATGGACTAGCGGCACAGATACGCAGTATTTT. The chain uses TRBV7-3 and TRBJ2-3; 9 positions agree with TRBD2. V shed 5 bases, J shed 1 base, and the junction held 4 bases outside the gene matches. The CDR3 is made up of 15 amino acids. From germline, CDR1 is SGHTA and CDR2 FQGTGA.

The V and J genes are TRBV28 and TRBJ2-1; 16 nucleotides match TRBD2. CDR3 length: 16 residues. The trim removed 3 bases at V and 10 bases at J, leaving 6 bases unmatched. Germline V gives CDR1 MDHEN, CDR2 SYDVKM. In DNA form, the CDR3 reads TGTGCCAGCAGTTTTGGGACTAGCGGGGGGGCAAGGGAGCAGTTCTTC. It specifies CASSFGTSGGAREQFF.

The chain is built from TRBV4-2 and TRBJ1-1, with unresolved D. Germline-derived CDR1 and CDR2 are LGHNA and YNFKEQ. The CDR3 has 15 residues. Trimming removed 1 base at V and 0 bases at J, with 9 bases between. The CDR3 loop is CASSQGPGMNTEAFF. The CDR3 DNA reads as TGTGCCAGCAGCCAAGGGCCGGGGATGAACACTGAAGCTTTCTTT.

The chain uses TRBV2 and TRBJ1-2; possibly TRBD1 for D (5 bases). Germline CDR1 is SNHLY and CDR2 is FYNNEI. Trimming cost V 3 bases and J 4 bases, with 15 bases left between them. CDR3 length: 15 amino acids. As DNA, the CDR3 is TGTGCCAGCAGTGAGGGCCAGGGAAAGGGCTATGGCTACACCTTC. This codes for CASSEGQGKGYGYTF.

The CDR3 spells CASSWDRGRANTQYF. The CDR3 DNA is TGTGCCAGCAGTTGGGACAGGGGAAGGGCGAATACGCAGTATTTT. V and J are TRBV6-2 or TRBV6-3 and TRBJ2-3; 10 nucleotides line up with TRBD1. The CDR3 extends over 15 amino acids. V gave up 4 bases and J gave up 7 bases; unmatched junction bases: 8. Per the germline V gene, CDR1 is MNHEY and CDR2 is SVGEGT.

Here the CDR3 DNA reads TGTGCCAGCAGTCCTGGACAGGGAGGCCCCTACGAGCAGTACTTC. Translated, it gives CASSPGQGGPYEQYF. The chain joins TRBV5-4 to TRBJ2-7; 8 nucleotides match TRBD1. The length of the CDR3 is 15 residues. V lost 5 bases and J lost 2; bases outside the gene matches: 9. CDR1 and CDR2 (germline): SGHNT, YYREEE (reference sequence).

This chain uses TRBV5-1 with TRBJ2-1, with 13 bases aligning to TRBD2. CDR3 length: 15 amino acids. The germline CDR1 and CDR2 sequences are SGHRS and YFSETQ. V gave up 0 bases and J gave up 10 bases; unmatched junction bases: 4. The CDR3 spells CASSLVLAGGQEQFF. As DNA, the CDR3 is TGCGCCAGCAGCTTGGTACTAGCGGGGGGGCAGGAGCAGTTCTTC.

The CDR3 sequence: CASSWMGGGETQYF. The CDR3 DNA is TGTGCCAGCAGTTGGATGGGGGGTGGGGAGACCCAGTACTTC. This chain joins TRBV27 and TRBJ2-5; D is possibly TRBD2 (6 bases). The CDR3 is 14 residues long. V lost 4 bases and J lost 5, with 14 bases in between. Germline V gives CDR1 MNHEY, CDR2 SMNVEV (reference sequence).

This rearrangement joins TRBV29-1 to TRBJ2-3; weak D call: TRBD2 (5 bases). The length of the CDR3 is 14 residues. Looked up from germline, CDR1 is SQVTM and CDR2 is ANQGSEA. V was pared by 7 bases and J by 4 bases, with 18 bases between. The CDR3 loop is CSAVGVGRADTQYF. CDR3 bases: TGCAGCGCGGTTGGGGTAGGGAGAGCAGATACGCAGTATTTT.

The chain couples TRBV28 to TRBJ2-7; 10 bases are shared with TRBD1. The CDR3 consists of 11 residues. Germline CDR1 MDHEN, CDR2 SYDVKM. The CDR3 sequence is CGGTGEPKQYF. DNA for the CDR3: TGTGGGGGGACAGGGGAGCCAAAGCAGTACTTC.

Here the CDR3 DNA reads TGTGCCAGCAGCAAAGGTTCACAGACCGGGGAGCTGTTTTTT. Translated: CASSKGSQTGELFF. This chain uses TRBV21-1 with TRBJ2-2; the tabulated D call, TRBD1, remains unverified against the DNA. TRBV21-1 is deemed a pseudogene. The CDR3 runs to 14 residues.

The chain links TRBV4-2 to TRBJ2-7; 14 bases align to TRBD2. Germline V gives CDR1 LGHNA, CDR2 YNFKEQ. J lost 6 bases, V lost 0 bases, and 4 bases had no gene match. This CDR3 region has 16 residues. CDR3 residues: CASSQDGTSGRSEQYF. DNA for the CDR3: TGTGCCAGCAGCCAAGATGGGACTAGCGGGAGATCCGAGCAGTACTTC.

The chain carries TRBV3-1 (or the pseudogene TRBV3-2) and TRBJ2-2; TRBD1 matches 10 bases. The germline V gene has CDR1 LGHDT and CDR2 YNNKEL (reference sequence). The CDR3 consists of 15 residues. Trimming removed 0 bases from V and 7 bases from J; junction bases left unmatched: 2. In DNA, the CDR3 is TGTGCCAGCAGCCAAGATCGGACAGGGGGCGGGGAGCTGTTTTTT. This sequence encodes CASSQDRTGGGELFF.

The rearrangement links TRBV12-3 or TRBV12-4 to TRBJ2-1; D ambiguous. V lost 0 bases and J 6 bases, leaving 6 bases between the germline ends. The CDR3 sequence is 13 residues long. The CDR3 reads CASSLAGLNEQFF. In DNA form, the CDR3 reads TGTGCCAGCAGTTTAGCGGGCCTCAATGAGCAGTTCTTC.

The CDR3 nucleotides are TGTGCCAGCAGTTTAAACATCTGGACAGGGAGGGACGAGCAGTACTTC. It encodes CASSLNIWTGRDEQYF. The chain has TRBV27 and TRBJ2-7, with a possible D match to TRBD1 (8 bases). The CDR3 contains 16 residues. V lost 2 bases, J lost 5 bases, and 19 bases lay in between. The germline CDR1 and CDR2 sequences are MNHEY and SMNVEV (reference sequence).

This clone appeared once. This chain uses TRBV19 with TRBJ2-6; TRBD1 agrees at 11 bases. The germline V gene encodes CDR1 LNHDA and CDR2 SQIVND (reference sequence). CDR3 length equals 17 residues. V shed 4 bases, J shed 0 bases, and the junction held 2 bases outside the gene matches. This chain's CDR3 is CASSRTGGLSGANVLTF. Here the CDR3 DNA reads TGTGCCAGTAGTAGGACAGGGGGCCTCTCTGGGGCCAACGTCCTGACTTTC.

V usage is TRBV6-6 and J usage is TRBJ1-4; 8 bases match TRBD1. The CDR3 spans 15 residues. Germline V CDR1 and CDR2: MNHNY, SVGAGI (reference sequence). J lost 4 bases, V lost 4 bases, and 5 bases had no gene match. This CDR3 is CASSSGDRGNEKLFF. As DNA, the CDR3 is TGTGCCAGCAGTTCCGGAGACAGGGGTAATGAAAAACTGTTTTTT.

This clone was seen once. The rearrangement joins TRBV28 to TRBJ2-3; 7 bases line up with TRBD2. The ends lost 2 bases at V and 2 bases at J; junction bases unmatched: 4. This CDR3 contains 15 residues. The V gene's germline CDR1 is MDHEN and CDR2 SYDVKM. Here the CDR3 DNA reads TGTGCCAGCAGTTTACGCGGGACTAACACAGATACGCAGTATTTT. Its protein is CASSLRGTNTDTQYF.

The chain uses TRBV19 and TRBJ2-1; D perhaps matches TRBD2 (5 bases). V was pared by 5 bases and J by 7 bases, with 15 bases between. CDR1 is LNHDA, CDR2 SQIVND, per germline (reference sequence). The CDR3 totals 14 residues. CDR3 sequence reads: CASSRLSPGNEQFF. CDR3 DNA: TGTGCCAGTAGTCGACTCTCCCCGGGGAATGAGCAGTTCTTC.

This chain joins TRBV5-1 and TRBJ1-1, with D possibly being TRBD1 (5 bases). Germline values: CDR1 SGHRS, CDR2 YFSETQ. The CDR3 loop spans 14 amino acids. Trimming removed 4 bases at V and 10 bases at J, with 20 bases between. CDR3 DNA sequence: TGCGCCAGCAGCCCAGAGAGGTTTGATAGGGGAGCTTTCTTT. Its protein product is CASSPERFDRGAFF.

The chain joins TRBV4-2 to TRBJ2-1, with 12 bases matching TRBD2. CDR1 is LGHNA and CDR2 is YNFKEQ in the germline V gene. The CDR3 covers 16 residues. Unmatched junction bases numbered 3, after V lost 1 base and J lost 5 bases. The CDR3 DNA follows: TGTGCCAGCAGCCAAGCTAGCGGGGGGGCAGACAATGAGCAGTTCTTC. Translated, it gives CASSQASGGADNEQFF.